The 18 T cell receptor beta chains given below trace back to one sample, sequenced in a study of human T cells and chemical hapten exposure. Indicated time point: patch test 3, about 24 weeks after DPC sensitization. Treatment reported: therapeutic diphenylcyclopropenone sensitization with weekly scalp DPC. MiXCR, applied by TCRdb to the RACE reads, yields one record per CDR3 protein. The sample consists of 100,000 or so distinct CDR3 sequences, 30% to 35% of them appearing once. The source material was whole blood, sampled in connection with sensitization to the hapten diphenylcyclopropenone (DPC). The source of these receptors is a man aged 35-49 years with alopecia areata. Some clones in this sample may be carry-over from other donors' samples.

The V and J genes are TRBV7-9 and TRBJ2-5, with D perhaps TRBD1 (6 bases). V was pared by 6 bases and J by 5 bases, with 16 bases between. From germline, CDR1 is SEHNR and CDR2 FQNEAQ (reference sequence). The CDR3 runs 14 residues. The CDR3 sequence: CASRGDTHSETQYF. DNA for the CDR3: TGTGCCAGCAGGGGGGACACCCACTCGGAGACCCAGTACTTC. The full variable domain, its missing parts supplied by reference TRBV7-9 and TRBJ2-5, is DTGVSQNPRHKITKRGQNVTFRCDPISEHNRLYWYRQTLGQGPEFLTYFQNEAQLEKSRLLSDRFSAERPKGSFSTLEIQRTEQGDSAMYLCASRGDTHSETQYFGPGTRLLVL.

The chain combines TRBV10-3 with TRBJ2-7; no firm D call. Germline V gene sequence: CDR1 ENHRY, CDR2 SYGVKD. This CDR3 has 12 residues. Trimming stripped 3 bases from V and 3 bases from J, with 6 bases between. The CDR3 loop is CAISEGNYEQYV. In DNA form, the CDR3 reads TGTGCCATCAGTGAAGGAAACTACGAGCAGTACGTC.

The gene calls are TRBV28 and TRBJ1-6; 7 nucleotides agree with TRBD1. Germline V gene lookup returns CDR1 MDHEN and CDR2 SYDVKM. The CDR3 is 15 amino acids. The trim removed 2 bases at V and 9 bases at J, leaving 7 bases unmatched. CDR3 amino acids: CASSLGGQRISPLHF. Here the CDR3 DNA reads TGTGCCAGCAGTTTAGGGGGACAGAGGATTTCACCCCTCCACTTT.

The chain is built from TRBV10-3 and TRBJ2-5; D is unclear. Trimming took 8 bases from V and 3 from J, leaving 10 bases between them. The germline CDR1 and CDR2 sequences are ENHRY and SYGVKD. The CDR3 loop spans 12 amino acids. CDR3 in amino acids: CAIGPTEETQYF. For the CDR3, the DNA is TGTGCCATCGGACCTACGGAAGAGACCCAGTACTTC.

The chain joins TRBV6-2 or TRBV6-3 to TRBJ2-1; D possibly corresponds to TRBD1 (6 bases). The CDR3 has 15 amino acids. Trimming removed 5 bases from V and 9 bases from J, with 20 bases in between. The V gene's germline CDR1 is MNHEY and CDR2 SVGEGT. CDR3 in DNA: TGTGCCAGCAGTACCGGACAGAGCCGCGTCGGTGAGCAGTTCTTC. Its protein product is CASSTGQSRVGEQFF.

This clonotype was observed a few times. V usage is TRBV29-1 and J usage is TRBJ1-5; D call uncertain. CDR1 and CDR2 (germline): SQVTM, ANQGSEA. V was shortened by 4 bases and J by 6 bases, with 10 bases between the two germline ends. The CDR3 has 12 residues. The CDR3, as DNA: TGCAGCGTTGGTGACGTCGGTCAGCCCCAGCATTTT. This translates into CSVGDVGQPQHF.

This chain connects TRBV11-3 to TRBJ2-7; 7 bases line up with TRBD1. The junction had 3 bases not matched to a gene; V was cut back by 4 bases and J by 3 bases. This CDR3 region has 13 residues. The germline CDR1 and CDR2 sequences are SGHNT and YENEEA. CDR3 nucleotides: TGTGCCAGCAGCTCCACAGGGGACTACGAGCAGTACTTC. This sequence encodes CASSSTGDYEQYF.

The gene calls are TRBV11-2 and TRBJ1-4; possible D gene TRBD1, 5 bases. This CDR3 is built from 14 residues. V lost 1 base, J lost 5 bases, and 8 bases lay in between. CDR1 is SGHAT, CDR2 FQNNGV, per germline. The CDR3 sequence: CASSLGQGNEKLFF. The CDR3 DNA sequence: TGTGCCAGCAGCTTAGGGCAGGGCAATGAAAAACTGTTTTTT.

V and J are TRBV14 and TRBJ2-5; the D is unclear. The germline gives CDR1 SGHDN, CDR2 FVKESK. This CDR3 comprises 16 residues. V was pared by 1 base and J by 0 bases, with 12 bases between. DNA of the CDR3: TGTGCCAGCAGCCAAGTCCGGGCGGCACACCAAGAGACCCAGTACTTC. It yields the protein CASSQVRAAHQETQYF.

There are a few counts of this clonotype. This CDR3 reads CASSWVVAAPYEQYF. The CDR3 DNA is TGCGCCAGCAGCTGGGTGGTAGCGGCCCCCTACGAGCAGTACTTC. The chain is built from TRBV4-3 and TRBJ2-7; D possibly corresponds to TRBD2 (6 bases). The CDR3 length is 15 residues. The V and J ends lost 5 bases and 2 bases respectively, with 16 bases between them. The germline V gene encodes CDR1 LGHNA and CDR2 YSLEER.

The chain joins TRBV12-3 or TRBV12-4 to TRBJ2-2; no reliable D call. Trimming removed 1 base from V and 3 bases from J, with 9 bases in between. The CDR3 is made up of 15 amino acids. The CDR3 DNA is TGTGCCAGCAGTTTAGGGGGATGGGACACCGGGGAGCTGTTTTTT. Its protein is CASSLGGWDTGELFF.

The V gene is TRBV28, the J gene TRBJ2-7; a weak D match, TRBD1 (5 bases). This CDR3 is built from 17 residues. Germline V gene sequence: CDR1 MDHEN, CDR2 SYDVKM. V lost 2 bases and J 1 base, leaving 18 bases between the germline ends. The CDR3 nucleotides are TGTGCCAGCAGTTTACGACCAGGGTCCACCCGATCCTACGAGCAGTACTTC. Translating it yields CASSLRPGSTRSYEQYF.

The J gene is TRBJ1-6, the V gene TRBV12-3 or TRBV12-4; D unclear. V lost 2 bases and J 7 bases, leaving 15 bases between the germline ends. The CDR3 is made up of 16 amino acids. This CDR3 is CASSLLGGVGNSPLHF. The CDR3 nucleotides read TGTGCCAGCAGTTTACTTGGCGGTGTGGGGAATTCACCCCTCCACTTT.

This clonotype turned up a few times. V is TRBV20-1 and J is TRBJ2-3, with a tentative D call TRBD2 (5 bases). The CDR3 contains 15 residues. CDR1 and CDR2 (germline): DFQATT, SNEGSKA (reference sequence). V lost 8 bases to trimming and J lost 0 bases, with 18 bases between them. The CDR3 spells CSPLWRRGSTDTQYF. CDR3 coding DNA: TGCAGTCCCCTGTGGAGGAGAGGGAGCACAGATACGCAGTATTTT.

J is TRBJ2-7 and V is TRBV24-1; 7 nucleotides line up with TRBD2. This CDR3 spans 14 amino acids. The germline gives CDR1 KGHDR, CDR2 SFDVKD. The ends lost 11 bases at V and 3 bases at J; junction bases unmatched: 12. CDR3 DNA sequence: TGTGCCATCAACCCGGGGGGTACATACTACGAGCAGTACGTC. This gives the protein CAINPGGTYYEQYV.

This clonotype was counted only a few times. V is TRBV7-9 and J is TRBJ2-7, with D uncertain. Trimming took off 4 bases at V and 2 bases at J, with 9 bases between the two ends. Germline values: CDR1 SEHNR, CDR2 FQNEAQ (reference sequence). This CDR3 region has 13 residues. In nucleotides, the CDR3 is TGTGCCAGCAGCTCTTCGTCAACCTACGAGCAGTACGTC. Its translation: CASSSSSTYEQYV.

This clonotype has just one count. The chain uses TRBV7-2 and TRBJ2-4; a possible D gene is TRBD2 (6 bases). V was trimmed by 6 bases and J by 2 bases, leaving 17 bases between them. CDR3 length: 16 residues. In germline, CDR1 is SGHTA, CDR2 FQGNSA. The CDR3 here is CASSYRASATKNIQYF. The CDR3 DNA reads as TGTGCCAGCAGTTATAGGGCTAGCGCAACCAAAAACATTCAGTACTTC.

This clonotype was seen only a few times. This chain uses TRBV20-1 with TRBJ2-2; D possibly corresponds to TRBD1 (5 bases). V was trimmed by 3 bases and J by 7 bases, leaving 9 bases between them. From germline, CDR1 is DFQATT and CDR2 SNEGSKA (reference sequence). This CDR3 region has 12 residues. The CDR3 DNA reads TGCAGTGCTAGTAGCAGGGTCGGGGAGCTGTTTTTT. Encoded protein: CSASSRVGELFF.